The clone carrying this T cell receptor beta chain turned up a few times. This record belongs to a study of CD8 T cells in ankylosing spondylitis. TCRdb itself ran the 5' RACE reads through MiXCR, one entry per CDR3 protein. The sample lists approximately 200,000 distinct CDR3 sequences, over 10% occurring once. Trimming took off 5 bases at V and 7 bases at J, with 12 bases between the two ends. The V gene's germline CDR1 is SGHKS and CDR2 YYEKEE (reference sequence). The CDR3 runs to 12 residues. This chain uses TRBV5-5 with TRBJ1-2; D unclear. The sequencing input was blood, either unsorted or a sorted T cell fraction (not recorded which). This clonotype was sampled from a female donor with ankylosing spondylitis or in good health (not recorded which). DNA for the CDR3: TGTGCCAGCAGTCCCGGGCTAGCTGGCTACACCTTC. It encodes CASSPGLAGYTF. Variable domain in full (rest from reference TRBV5-5 and TRBJ1-2): DAGVTQSPTHLIKTRGQQVTLRCSPISGHKSVSWYQQVLGQGPQFIFQYYEKEERGRGNFPDRFSARQFPNYSSELNVNALLLGDSALYLCASSPGLAGYTFGSGTRLTVV.